This T cell receptor beta chain was sequenced for a study of shared clonotypes between healthy human individuals. Method: immunoSEQ multiplex PCR; TCRdb's copy keeps in-frame clones and lacks some. The sample consists of around 2.3 million clones, approximately 94% of them appearing once. As to this clone: Other nucleotide sequences in the sample specify the same CDR3.

The TCR was taken from a man aged 18 to 29 in good health. The sequencing sample was made of naive CD4+ T cells sorted from blood. Subset in this sample: CD45RA+ positively selected.

The CDR3 nucleotides read TGTGCCTGGAGTGTACAGGGCCCCTACGAGCAGTACTTC. It specifies CAWSVQGPYEQYF. The chain has TRBV30 and TRBJ2-7, with a tentative D call TRBD1 (6 bases). Trimming left V 0 bases short and J 2 bases short, with 8 bases between. The CDR3 length is 13 residues. The germline V gene has CDR1 GTSNPN and CDR2 SVGIG (reference sequence).